A few counts support the clone carrying this T cell receptor (beta chain). Its cognate antigen is unknown. This entry is derived from a study of beta chain features in type 1 diabetes. Study conclusions and caveats: VDJ junctions in type 1 diabetes patients carried more deletions and fewer insertions. TCRB CDR3s were moderately but significantly shorter in Type 1 diabetes patients in all four CD4+ subsets.

J was trimmed by 8 bases and V by 8 bases; bases with no gene match: 8. The CDR3 spans 13 residues. Germline CDR1 and CDR2: LNHDA and SQIVND (reference sequence). All of the isolated RNA was reverse transcribed, so expressed TCRB transcripts were sequenced. Measured with immunoSEQ multiplex PCR; TCRdb has only the in-frame clones, and not every one. The sample consists of around 160,000 clones, under 60% of them appearing once. Sorted CD4+ subsets: naive, central memory, regulatory, stem cell-like memory (CD45RO/CCR7/CD25/CD127/CD95/CD27 panel). Sequencing input: Tregs from blood. The sequence was obtained from a young man in good health. This rearrangement joins TRBV19 to TRBJ1-4; TRBD1 matches 7 bases. The CDR3: CASSGTAGEKLFF. CDR3 bases: TGTGCCAGTTCCGGGACAGCCGGAGAAAAACTGTTTTTT.